This T cell receptor (beta chain) was captured by sequencing in a study of shared clonotypes between healthy human individuals. About the research overall: CD4 naive cells filled three plates per donor, CD4 memory three, CD8 naive two and CD8 memory one. Findings and limits, study-wide: Investigators collected only blood, and repertoires in tissues likely differ. The four-donor shared clonotypes exceeded non-shared clonotypes in generation probability, with non-shared ones scoring lower.

Terminally differentiated effector memory CD45RA+ cells were excluded from the naive CD8 cells, which were CD45RO-negative and positively selected for CCR7. With 1 base removed from V and 3 bases from J, the gap between germline ends came to 13 bases. The CDR3 contains 15 residues. From germline, CDR1 is MNHNY and CDR2 SVGAGI (reference sequence). Comment on this clone: What it binds is unknown.

The input for sorted-subset replicate PCRs was around 0.2 ug DNA, 25,000 to 35,000 T cell genomes. Produced via immunoSEQ multiplex PCR; TCRdb's table is partial and in-frame only. The sample holds some 1,900,000 clones; 85% to 95% are singletons and the top ten take roughly 1.2%. The sequencing input was naive CD8+ T cells sorted from blood. The chain employs TRBV6-6 and TRBJ2-7; D unresolved. This sequence originates from a man aged 18 to 30 in good health. The chain's CDR3 is CASSYLGPTLYEQYF. In nucleotides, the CDR3 is TGTGCCAGCAGTTACTTGGGTCCGACCCTCTACGAGCAGTACTTC.